The rows below give T cell receptor beta chains drawn from one sample of a study of identical twins. TCRdb ran MiXCR on the 5' RACE reads and lists one entry per CDR3 protein. The sample consists of roughly 720,000 distinct CDR3 sequences, 18% of them appearing once. The same specimen was also included in a second study, on T cells expressing NK-cell markers.

The sample taken for sequencing was PBMCs. The receptors derive from a woman aged 18-29 years in good health. Each CDR3 is given with its conserved first and last residue.

v_call	cdr3_aa
TRBV20-1	CSPRGGSSYNEQFF
TRBV20-1	CSATGRDKLSTEQYF
TRBV6-2/TRBV6-3	CASSSRHYNEQFF
TRBV20-1	CSAWTGDHEQYF
TRBV7-2	CASTPQGGRGGYTF
TRBV10-2	CASMPGLLTGDEQFF
TRBV20-1	CSASGTVNGELFF
TRBV29-1	CSVGPSLNTEAFF
TRBV20-1	CSAVPGGTGELFF
TRBV3-1	CASSRLAGSQETQYF
TRBV9	CASSVRRSSMGGELFF
TRBV6-5	CASSYTTLGTGELFF
TRBV7-9	CASSTGTNSYEQYF
TRBV12-3/TRBV12-4	CASTQGRTNYGYTF
TRBV20-1	CSARSPEVGAFF
TRBV3-1	CASSKQAGGAGNTEAFF
TRBV27	CASSLWTGDFKTQYF
TRBV5-6	CASSLWDRANEKLFF
TRBV28	CASMGGAPAAKNIQYF